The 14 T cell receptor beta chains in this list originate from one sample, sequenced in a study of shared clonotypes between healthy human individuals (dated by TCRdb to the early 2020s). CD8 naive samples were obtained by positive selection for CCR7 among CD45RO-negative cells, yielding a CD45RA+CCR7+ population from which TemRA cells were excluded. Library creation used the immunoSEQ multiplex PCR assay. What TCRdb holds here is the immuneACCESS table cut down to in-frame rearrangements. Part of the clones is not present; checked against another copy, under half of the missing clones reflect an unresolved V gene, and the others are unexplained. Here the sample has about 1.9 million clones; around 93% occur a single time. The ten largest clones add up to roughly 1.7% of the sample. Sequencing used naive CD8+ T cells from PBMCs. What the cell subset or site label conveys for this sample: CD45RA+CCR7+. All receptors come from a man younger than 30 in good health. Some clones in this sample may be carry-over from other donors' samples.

The CDR3, as DNA: TGCGCCAGCAGCCTTGGGCCGGGGTATCCAGATACGCAGTATTTT. Translated: CASSLGPGYPDTQYF. V usage is TRBV5-1 and J usage is TRBJ2-3; perhaps TRBD2 as D (5 bases). V lost 4 bases and J 4 bases, leaving 16 bases between the germline ends. Looked up from germline, CDR1 is SGHRS and CDR2 is YFSETQ. This CDR3 is built from 15 residues.

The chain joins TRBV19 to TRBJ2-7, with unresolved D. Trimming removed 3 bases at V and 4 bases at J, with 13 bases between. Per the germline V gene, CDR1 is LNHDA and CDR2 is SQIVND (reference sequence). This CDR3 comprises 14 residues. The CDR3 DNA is TGTGCCAGTAGTATCAAGAATATAGGGTACGAGCAGTACTTC. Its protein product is CASSIKNIGYEQYF.

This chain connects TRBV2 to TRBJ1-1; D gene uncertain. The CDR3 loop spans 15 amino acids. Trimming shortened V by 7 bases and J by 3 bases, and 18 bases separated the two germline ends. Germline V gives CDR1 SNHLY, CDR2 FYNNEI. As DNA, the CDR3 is TGTGCCAGCATTCGACTACCGGGGTCTGACACTGAAGCTTTCTTT. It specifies CASIRLPGSDTEAFF. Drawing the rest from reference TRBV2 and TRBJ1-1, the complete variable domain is EPEVTQTPSHQVTQMGQEVILRCVPISNHLYFYWYRQILGQKVEFLVSFYNNEISEKSEIFDDQFSVERPDGSNFTLKIRSTKLEDSAMYFCASIRLPGSDTEAFFGQGTRLTVV.

The CDR3 DNA follows: TGTGCCAGCAGCTCGGGACTAGCCCCAACCTACGAGCAGTACTTC. Amino acids: CASSSGLAPTYEQYF. V usage is TRBV7-2 and J usage is TRBJ2-7; 9 bases map to TRBD2. Trimming removed 4 bases from V and 2 bases from J; junction bases left unmatched: 6. This CDR3 is 15 amino acids long. Germline CDR1 and CDR2: SGHTA and FQGNSA.

CDR3 sequence: CASSPVLMGNEKLFF. In DNA, the CDR3 is TGTGCCAGCAGCCCGGTCCTAATGGGGAATGAAAAACTGTTTTTT. The gene calls are TRBV7-9 and TRBJ1-4, with D hard to call. Deletions cut 5 bases from V and 5 bases from J, with 15 bases between. The CDR3 runs 15 residues. CDR1 and CDR2 (germline): SEHNR, FQNEAQ (reference sequence). Full variable domain (missing parts from reference TRBV7-9 and TRBJ1-4): DTGVSQNPRHKITKRGQNVTFRCDPISEHNRLYWYRQTLGQGPEFLTYFQNEAQLEKSRLLSDRFSAERPKGSFSTLEIQRTEQGDSAMYLCASSPVLMGNEKLFFGSGTQLSVL.

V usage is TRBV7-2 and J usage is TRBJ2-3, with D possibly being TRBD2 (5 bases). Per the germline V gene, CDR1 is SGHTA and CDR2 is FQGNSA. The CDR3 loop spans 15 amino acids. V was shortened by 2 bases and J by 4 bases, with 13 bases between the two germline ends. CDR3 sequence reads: CASSLTRGPADTQYF. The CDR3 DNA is TGTGCCAGCAGCTTAACCCGAGGGCCCGCAGATACGCAGTATTTT. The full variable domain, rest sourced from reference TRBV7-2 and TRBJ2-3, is GAGVSQSPSNKVTEKGKDVELRCDPISGHTALYWYRQSLGQGLEFLIYFQGNSAPDKSGLPSDRFSAERTGGSVSTLTIQRTQQEDSAVYLCASSLTRGPADTQYFGPGTRLTVL.

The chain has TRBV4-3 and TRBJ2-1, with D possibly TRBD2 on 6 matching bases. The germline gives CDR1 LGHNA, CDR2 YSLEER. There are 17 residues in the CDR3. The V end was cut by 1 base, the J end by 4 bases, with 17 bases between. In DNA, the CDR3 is TGCGCCAGCAGCCAAGGGACCGTGGACTACTCTTACAATGAGCAGTTCTTC. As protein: CASSQGTVDYSYNEQFF.

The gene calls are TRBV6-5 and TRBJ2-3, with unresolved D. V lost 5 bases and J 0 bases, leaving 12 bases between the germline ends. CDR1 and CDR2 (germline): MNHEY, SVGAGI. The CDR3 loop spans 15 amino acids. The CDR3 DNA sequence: TGTGCCAGCAGTCTAACTGAATCTAGCACAGATACGCAGTATTTT. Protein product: CASSLTESSTDTQYF.

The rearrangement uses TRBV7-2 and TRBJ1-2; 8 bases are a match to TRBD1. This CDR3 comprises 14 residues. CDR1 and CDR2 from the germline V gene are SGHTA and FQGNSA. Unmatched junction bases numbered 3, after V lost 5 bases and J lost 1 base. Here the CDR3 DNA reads TGTGCCAGCAGCATGGACAGGGATAACTATGGCTACACCTTC. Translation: CASSMDRDNYGYTF.

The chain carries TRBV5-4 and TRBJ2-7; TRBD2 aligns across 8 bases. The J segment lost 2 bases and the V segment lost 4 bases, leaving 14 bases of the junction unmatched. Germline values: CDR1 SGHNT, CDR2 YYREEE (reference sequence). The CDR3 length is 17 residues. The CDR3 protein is CASSPSLSGMGTYEQYF. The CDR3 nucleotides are TGTGCCAGCAGCCCGTCCCTTAGCGGGATGGGAACCTACGAGCAGTACTTC.

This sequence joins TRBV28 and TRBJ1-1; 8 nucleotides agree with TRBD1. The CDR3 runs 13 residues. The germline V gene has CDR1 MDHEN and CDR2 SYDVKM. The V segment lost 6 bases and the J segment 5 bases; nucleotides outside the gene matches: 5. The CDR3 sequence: CASRDRELTEAFF. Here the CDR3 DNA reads TGTGCCAGCAGGGACAGGGAGTTAACTGAAGCTTTCTTT.

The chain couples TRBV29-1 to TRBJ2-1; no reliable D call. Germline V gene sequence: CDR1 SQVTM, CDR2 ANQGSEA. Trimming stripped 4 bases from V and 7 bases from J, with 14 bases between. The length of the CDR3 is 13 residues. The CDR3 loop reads CSVVGPVGNEQFF. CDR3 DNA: TGCAGCGTTGTCGGTCCCGTCGGTAATGAGCAGTTCTTC.

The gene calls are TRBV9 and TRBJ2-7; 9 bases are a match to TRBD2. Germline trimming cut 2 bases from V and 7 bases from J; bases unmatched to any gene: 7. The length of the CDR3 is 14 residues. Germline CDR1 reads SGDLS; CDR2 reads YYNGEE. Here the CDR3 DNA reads TGTGCCAGCAGCGTCCCAGCGGGAGGTGGAGAGCAGTACTTC. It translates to CASSVPAGGGEQYF.

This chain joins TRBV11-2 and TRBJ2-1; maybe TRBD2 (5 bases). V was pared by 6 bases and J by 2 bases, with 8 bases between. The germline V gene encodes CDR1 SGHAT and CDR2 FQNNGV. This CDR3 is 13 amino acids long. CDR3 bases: TGTGCCAGCAGGCCCGGGACCTACAATGAGCAGTTCTTC. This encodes CASRPGTYNEQFF.